The 20 T cell receptor beta chains below all came from one sample that was sequenced in a study of cytomegalovirus exposure and HLA in healthy donors. The primer mix had 60 Vbeta and 13 Jbeta primers. Libraries were prepared by immunoSEQ multiplex PCR; TCRdb keeps only in-frame clonotypes and omits some of them. This table holds 100,000 or so clones, less than 75% found once. What was sequenced was PBMCs. These receptors all come from a woman in her 30s in good health and CMV-seropositive.

The V and J genes are TRBV19 and TRBJ2-3; 12 nucleotides align to TRBD2. With V trimmed by 4 bases and J by 4 bases, 3 bases remained unmatched. The germline CDR1 and CDR2 sequences are LNHDA and SQIVND (reference sequence). This CDR3 has 15 amino acids. The CDR3 loop reads CASSRGLAGSDTQYF. In DNA form, the CDR3 reads TGTGCCAGTAGTAGGGGACTAGCGGGTTCAGATACGCAGTATTTT.

The genes are TRBV28 and TRBJ1-2; no reliable D call. CDR3 size: 9 residues. Germline CDR1 and CDR2: MDHEN and SYDVKM. CDR3 sequence reads: CASGYGYTF. The CDR3 DNA is TGTGCTTCGGGCTATGGCTACACCTTC.

The chain uses TRBV19 and TRBJ2-3; 10 bases agree with TRBD2. This CDR3 contains 17 residues. V shed 4 bases, J shed 8 bases, and the junction held 15 bases outside the gene matches. Germline CDR1 LNHDA, CDR2 SQIVND (reference sequence). This CDR3 reads CASSRTFGSGGSSTQYF. The DNA for the CDR3 is TGTGCCAGTAGTAGGACCTTTGGTAGCGGGGGGTCTAGTACGCAGTATTTT.

The CDR3: CASSSLAGGSYEQYF. The CDR3 coding sequence is TGTGCCAGCAGTTCTTTAGCGGGGGGTTCCTACGAGCAGTACTTC. The chain joins TRBV6-1 to TRBJ2-7; 10 positions match TRBD2. Unmatched junction bases numbered 5, after V lost 5 bases and J lost 1 base. Germline V gives CDR1 MNHNS, CDR2 SASEGT. CDR3 length: 15 residues.

The chain has TRBV5-1 and TRBJ1-1; the D is unclear. V lost 4 bases and J lost 1, with 8 bases in between. The CDR3 spans 13 residues. Germline V CDR1 and CDR2: SGHRS, YFSETQ. CDR3 sequence (DNA): TGCGCCAGCAGCATGGGAGGGAACACTGAAGCTTTCTTT. Translation: CASSMGGNTEAFF.

Remarks on this clone: Relative to the germline gene, one junction end is altered; a read error may explain this. The genes are TRBV7-9 and TRBJ2-7, with 8 bases identical to TRBD1. The CDR3 is made up of 16 amino acids. Germline V CDR1 and CDR2: SEHNR, FQNEAQ (reference sequence). The CDR3 reads CSSSSEPRQGRHEQYF. In DNA form, the CDR3 reads TGTTCCAGCAGCTCAGAACCACGACAGGGGCGGCACGAGCAGTACTTC. Filled out from reference TRBV7-9 and TRBJ2-7, the complete variable domain reads DTGVSQNPRHKITKRGQNVTFRCDPISEHNRLYWYRQTLGQGPEFLTYFQNEAQLEKSRLLSDRFSAERPKGSFSTLEIQRTEQGDSAMYLCSSSSEPRQGRHEQYFGPGTRLTVT.

The V gene is TRBV28, the J gene TRBJ1-6, with D unresolved. The V end lost 2 bases, the J end lost 13 bases, and 18 bases lay between the germline ends. Germline CDR1 is MDHEN and CDR2 is SYDVKM. The CDR3 loop spans 15 amino acids. For the CDR3, the DNA is TGTGCCAGCAGTTTAAGATCTGCGACACTAGGTCCCCTCCACTTT. Translation gives CASSLRSATLGPLHF.

This rearrangement joins TRBV6-4 to TRBJ2-3; TRBD1 matches 9 bases. The CDR3 loop spans 15 amino acids. In germline, CDR1 is MRHNA, CDR2 SNTAGT. V lost 2 bases and J lost 3; bases outside the gene matches: 3. For the CDR3, the DNA is TGTGCCAGCAGTGACCGGGACAGGGAAACAGATACGCAGTATTTT. It is translated as CASSDRDRETDTQYF.

The chain is built from TRBV14 and TRBJ2-2; unclear D gene. The CDR3 is made up of 14 amino acids. Trimming pared 1 base from V and 7 bases from J, leaving 10 bases between. Germline CDR1 is SGHDN and CDR2 is FVKESK. The CDR3 region has the DNA TGTGCCAGCAGCCAAGTACGGGTCGGCGGGGAGCTGTTTTTT. Its translation is CASSQVRVGGELFF.

The rearrangement joins TRBV13 to TRBJ1-1, with TRBD1 matching 8 bases. J gave up 6 bases and V 5 bases, and 11 bases lay outside the gene matches. The CDR3 runs 15 residues. In germline, CDR1 is PRHDT, CDR2 FYEKMQ (reference sequence). The CDR3, as DNA: TGTGCCAGCAGCCGAATGGACAGGGTGGCAGCTGAAGCTTTCTTT. Amino acid sequence: CASSRMDRVAAEAFF.

This clone came up a few times. The genes are TRBV19 and TRBJ1-2; tentative D call: TRBD1 (6 bases). The CDR3 covers 15 residues. Germline CDR1 LNHDA, CDR2 SQIVND (reference sequence). V was trimmed by 3 bases and J by 7 bases, leaving 18 bases between them. CDR3 sequence: CASSMNKPGVVGYTF. The CDR3 DNA is TGTGCCAGTAGTATGAATAAACCAGGGGTTGTTGGCTACACCTTC.

J is TRBJ2-5 and V is TRBV6-1, with 13 bases that match TRBD2. Germline-derived CDR1 and CDR2 are MNHNS and SASEGT. The CDR3 contains 15 residues. V lost 7 bases and J lost 5; bases outside the gene matches: 7. CDR3 amino acids: CASTLLAGGLETQYF. Here the CDR3 DNA reads TGTGCCAGCACTTTACTAGCGGGGGGGTTGGAGACCCAGTACTTC.

This clone was counted only a few times. V and J are TRBV6-6 and TRBJ1-1; D perhaps matches TRBD1 (5 bases). CDR3 size: 11 residues. The V and J ends lost 11 bases and 5 bases respectively, with 12 bases between them. Germline CDR1 MNHNY, CDR2 SVGAGI (reference sequence). The CDR3 sequence: CASTVWTEAFF. CDR3 coding DNA: TGTGCCTCGACAGTGTGGACTGAAGCTTTCTTT.

J is TRBJ2-7 and V is TRBV7-2; 11 nucleotides agree with TRBD2. Germline values: CDR1 SGHTA, CDR2 FQGNSA. The CDR3 has 16 residues. V was clipped by 3 bases and J by 6 bases; unmatched bases: 10. CDR3 in DNA: TGTGCCAGCAGCTTGAGGGGGCTAGCGGGGGGATCCGAGCAGTACTTC. As protein: CASSLRGLAGGSEQYF.

On this clone itself: At one boundary the junction diverges from the germline segment, which might be a read error. The rearrangement uses TRBV19 and TRBJ1-2, with TRBD1 matching 8 bases. The CDR3 extends over 14 amino acids. Germline CDR1 reads LNHDA; CDR2 reads SQIVND (reference sequence). CDR3 region: CASSIGTGINGYPF. The DNA of the CDR3 is TGTGCCAGTAGTATAGGGACAGGGATTAATGGCTACCCCTTC.

This clone appeared a few times. The chain joins TRBV6-1 to TRBJ2-7; 11 nucleotides align to TRBD1. J gave up 9 bases and V 6 bases, and 13 bases lay outside the gene matches. The CDR3 is made up of 15 amino acids. Germline-derived CDR1 and CDR2 are MNHNS and SASEGT. CDR3 protein: CASSDSGTGGLWQYF. Here the CDR3 DNA reads TGTGCCAGCAGCGACTCCGGGACAGGGGGGCTTTGGCAGTACTTC.

The rearrangement uses TRBV12-5 and TRBJ2-7; D call uncertain. Trimming shortened V by 3 bases and J by 6 bases, and 12 bases separated the two germline ends. CDR3 length: 13 amino acids. Germline loops: CDR1 LGHNT, CDR2 FRNRAP. CDR3 coding DNA: TGTGCTAGTGGTTTCAGGTACAGTAGCGAGCAGTACTTC. Translated: CASGFRYSSEQYF.

The chain is built from TRBV28 and TRBJ1-1; D not certain. The CDR3 spans 14 residues. V lost 3 bases to trimming and J lost 4 bases, with 12 bases between them. Germline V CDR1 and CDR2: MDHEN, SYDVKM. CDR3 in amino acids: CASSFYEDFTEAFF. CDR3 sequence (DNA): TGTGCCAGCAGTTTTTATGAGGATTTCACTGAAGCTTTCTTT.

This chain links TRBV5-5 with TRBJ1-3; D is uncertain. The length of the CDR3 is 13 residues. Looked up from germline, CDR1 is SGHKS and CDR2 is YYEKEE (reference sequence). The V gene lost 7 bases and the J gene lost 6 bases, with 14 bases spanning the gap. CDR3 protein: CASQSQQENTIYF. In DNA, the CDR3 is TGTGCCAGCCAGTCCCAGCAGGAAAACACCATATATTTT.

The gene calls are TRBV6-1 and TRBJ2-3; the D gene is possibly TRBD2 (7 bases). Germline V CDR1 and CDR2: MNHNS, SASEGT. This CDR3 has 15 amino acids. The V end lost 6 bases, the J end lost 1 base, and 14 bases lay between the germline ends. DNA of the CDR3: TGTGCCAGCAGGAGTTGGGGGGGCGGCACAGATACGCAGTATTTT. This sequence encodes CASRSWGGGTDTQYF.